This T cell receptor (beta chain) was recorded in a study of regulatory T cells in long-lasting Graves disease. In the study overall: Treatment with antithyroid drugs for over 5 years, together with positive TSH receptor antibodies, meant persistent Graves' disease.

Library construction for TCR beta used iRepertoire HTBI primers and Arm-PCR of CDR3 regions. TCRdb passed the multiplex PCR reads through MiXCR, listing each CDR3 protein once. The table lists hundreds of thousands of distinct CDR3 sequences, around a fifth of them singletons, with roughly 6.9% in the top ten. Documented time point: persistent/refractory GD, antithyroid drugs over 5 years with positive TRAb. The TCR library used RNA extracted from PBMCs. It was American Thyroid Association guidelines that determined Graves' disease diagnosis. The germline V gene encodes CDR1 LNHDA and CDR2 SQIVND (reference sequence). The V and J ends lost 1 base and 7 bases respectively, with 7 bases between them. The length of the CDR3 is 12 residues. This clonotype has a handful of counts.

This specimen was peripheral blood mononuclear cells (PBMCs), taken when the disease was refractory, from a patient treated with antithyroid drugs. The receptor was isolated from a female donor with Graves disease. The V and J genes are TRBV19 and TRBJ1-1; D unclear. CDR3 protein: CASSIGTDEAFF. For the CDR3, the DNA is TGTGCCAGTAGTATAGGGACTGATGAAGCTTTCTTT.